This TCR beta chain was sequenced during a study of a mutant IDH1 vaccine in newly diagnosed glioma. Across the whole study: Patients had eight vaccinations, in weeks 1, 3, 5, 7, 11, 15, 19 and 23.

Sequencing used immunoSEQ multiplex PCR; TCRdb keeps in-frame clones, though not all of them. The sample carries tens of thousands of clones, 80% recorded once. V lost 6 bases and J lost 5; bases outside the gene matches: 6. The CDR3 runs to 15 residues. Germline CDR1 and CDR2: SGHVS and FQNEAQ. This clone was picked up one time. Antigen specificity is unknown. This sample's time point: week 23, last vaccination. Every vaccination contained 300 ug of the mutant IDH1 20-mer peptide and was paired with topical imiquimod. The clonotype comes from a man between 35 and 55 years old with glioma. V gene TRBV7-8 combines with J gene TRBJ2-5; 13 nucleotides agree with TRBD2. The sample here was PBMCs, taken from a glioma patient whose treatment included an IDH1 peptide vaccine. CDR3 region: CASSTGTSGVETQYF. CDR3 nucleotide sequence: TGTGCCAGCAGTACCGGGACTAGCGGGGTGGAGACCCAGTACTTC.